This T cell receptor (beta chain) comes out of a study of Graves' ophthalmopathy and Graves' hyperthyroidism. General study results and limits: Blood also contained most of the expanded thyroid clonotypes above 0.001 frequency.

In regard to this clonotype: Its antigen is still unknown.

Each diagnosis was determined on the basis of clinical symptoms, serum thyroxine, TRAb, thyroid ultrasound and orbital computed tomography. The CDR3 is 17 amino acids. Germline V gene lookup returns CDR1 SEHNR and CDR2 FQNEAQ (reference sequence). Losses at the gene ends were 8 bases for V and 7 bases for J; bases not matched to a gene: 16. RNA served as the template for amplifying TCR beta CDR3 regions. HTBI primers served in a first-round RT-PCR, which a second-round multiplex PCR followed. TCRdb re-derived calls from the multiplex PCR reads in MiXCR, one entry per CDR3 protein. Here the sample spans 600,000 to 950,000 distinct CDR3 sequences, 40% being singletons.

The V and J genes are TRBV7-9 and TRBJ2-2; 10 nucleotides line up with TRBD1. Sequencing used peripheral blood. This sequence was found in an adult man with Graves' ophthalmopathy. The CDR3 bases are TGTGCCAGCGCTTGGCCCCCCGGGACAGGGGACCGCGGGGAGCTGTTTTTT. Translated, it gives CASAWPPGTGDRGELFF.